The present T cell receptor (beta chain) was sequenced within a study of OX40 agonist ivuxolimab in advanced cancers. Overall study: Ivuxolimab, an antibody that agonizes OX40 (CD134), was administered to the patients. From about 23 to 85 years was the age range, with a mean of about 54 years, and about 83% were male. Regarding the study as a whole: Clonal expansion by week 6 occurred in CD4+ and CD8+ blood T cells (at 0.1 to 3.0 mg/kg).

About this clone itself: Its matching antigen is unknown.

Blood was sampled at baseline, cycle 4 day 1, and cycle 7 day 1. Sequenced by immunoSEQ multiplex PCR; TCRdb stores in-frame clones only, minus some. This sample yields tens of thousands of clones, of which roughly 80% are seen a single time; 1.5% to 2% belongs to the top ten. Germline-derived CDR1 and CDR2 are SGHDT and YYEEEE. The CDR3 is made up of 13 amino acids. The V gene lost 1 base and the J gene lost 6 bases, with 8 bases spanning the gap. This chain links TRBV5-6 with TRBJ2-1; possibly TRBD2 for D (5 bases). This receptor was taken from an adult with an advanced solid tumor such as melanoma, head and neck, liver or kidney cancer. The input for sequencing was CD4+ or CD8+ T cells sorted from blood, taken in a trial of the OX40 agonist ivuxolimab. Written as DNA, the CDR3 is TGTGCCAGCAGCTTGCCCGGGATCAATGAGCAGTTCTTC. It yields the protein CASSLPGINEQFF.